These 21 T cell receptor beta chains were sequenced from one sample in a study of T cells after yellow fever vaccination. MiXCR, applied by TCRdb to the 5' RACE reads, yields one record per CDR3 protein. Here the sample spans a few hundred thousand distinct CDR3 sequences, 3.6% being singletons. Sample: PBMCs, taken on the day of the yellow fever booster vaccination. Receptor source: a man younger than 35 who received the YFV17D yellow fever vaccine.

The V call is TRBV5-1, the J call TRBJ2-5; D possibly corresponds to TRBD2 (5 bases). The CDR3 loop spans 14 amino acids. V was shortened by 0 bases and J by 5 bases, with 11 bases between the two germline ends. Germline V gene data show CDR1 as SGHRS and CDR2 as YFSETQ. CDR3 sequence (DNA): TGCGCCAGCAGCTTGGTCGGGGTGCGGGAGACCCAGTACTTC. Translation gives CASSLVGVRETQYF.

This clonotype has ten or more counts. This chain links TRBV4-1 with TRBJ2-1; D is possibly TRBD1 or TRBD2 (6 bases each). Per germline, CDR1 MGHRA and CDR2 YSYEKL. The CDR3 consists of 17 residues. V was pared by 1 base and J by 0 bases, with 13 bases between. The CDR3 region is CASSQGVRGPSYNEQFF. CDR3 in DNA: TGCGCCAGCAGCCAAGGAGTTCGGGGGCCCTCCTACAATGAGCAGTTCTTC.

This clonotype has just a few counts. V and J are TRBV18 and TRBJ2-7, with a tentative D call TRBD2 (7 bases). V was trimmed by 2 bases and J by 1 base, leaving 12 bases between them. CDR3 size: 15 residues. Per germline, CDR1 KGHSH and CDR2 LQKENI. Here the CDR3 DNA reads TGTGCCAGCTCACCAGGGGGGGCCACTTCCTACGAGCAGTACTTC. Translating gives CASSPGGATSYEQYF.

The sample holds many counts of this clonotype. The chain uses TRBV5-5 and TRBJ2-3, with D possibly called TRBD1 or TRBD2 (5 bases each). Germline V CDR1 and CDR2: SGHKS, YYEKEE (reference sequence). The CDR3 is 15 amino acids. The V and J ends lost 4 bases and 3 bases respectively, with 15 bases between them. CDR3 DNA sequence: TGTGCCAGCAGCCCTCGGATGGGGGTAACAGATACGCAGTATTTT. Encoded protein: CASSPRMGVTDTQYF.

Points on this clonotype: With a much larger clone just one base away, this may be a read error. In DNA form, the CDR3 reads TGTGCCAGCAGCTGGGACTTCATCAATAAGCAGTTCTTC. This gives the protein CASSWDFINKQFF. The chain has TRBV7-9 and TRBJ2-1; D might be TRBD2 (6 bases). CDR1 and CDR2 (germline): SEHNR, FQNEAQ (reference sequence). This CDR3 is 13 amino acids long. The full variable domain, in which reference TRBV7-9 and TRBJ2-1 provide the parts outside the CDR3, is DTGVSQNPRHKITKRGQNVTFRCDPISEHNRLYWYRQTLGQGPEFLTYFQNEAQLEKSRLLSDRFSAERPKGSFSTLEIQRTEQGDSAMYLCASSWDFINKQFFGPGTRLTVL.

The CDR3 region has the DNA TGTGCCAGCAGCTTCGGGACAGGCTACCCCAATCAGCCCCAGCATTTT. Its protein product is CASSFGTGYPNQPQHF. The chain uses TRBV5-6 and TRBJ1-5, with 8 bases identical to TRBD1. Germline V gives CDR1 SGHDT, CDR2 YYEEEE. There are 16 residues in the CDR3. Trimming cost V 2 bases and J 3 bases; bases outside gene matches: 7.

This clonotype turned up a few times. The chain couples TRBV20-1 to TRBJ1-6, with TRBD1 identical over 8 bases. J gave up 10 bases and V 5 bases, and 7 bases lay outside the gene matches. The CDR3 runs to 13 residues. Germline CDR1 reads DFQATT; CDR2 reads SNEGSKA (reference sequence). The CDR3 spells CSARKTGESPLHF. CDR3 DNA sequence: TGCAGTGCTCGCAAGACAGGGGAATCACCCCTCCACTTT.

The chain employs TRBV12-3 or TRBV12-4 and TRBJ2-6; D may be TRBD1 (5 bases). CDR3 length: 15 amino acids. Trimming took off 3 bases at V and 2 bases at J, with 8 bases between the two ends. The DNA for the CDR3 is TGTGCCAGCAGTTTGGGGCGTGCTGGGGCCAACGTCCTGACTTTC. Translation gives CASSLGRAGANVLTF.

This chain connects TRBV13 to TRBJ2-5; 11 bases are shared with TRBD1. The CDR3 extends over 15 amino acids. V shed 6 bases, J shed 6 bases, and the junction held 9 bases outside the gene matches. CDR1 and CDR2 from the germline V gene are PRHDT and FYEKMQ (reference sequence). As DNA, the CDR3 is TGTGCCAGCAGGGATGGACAGGGGGCGACGAAGACCCAGTACTTC. Amino acids: CASRDGQGATKTQYF. Variable domain in full (rest from reference TRBV13 and TRBJ2-5): AAGVIQSPRHLIKEKRETATLKCYPIPRHDTVYWYQQGPGQDPQFLISFYEKMQSDKGSIPDRFSAQQFSDYHSELNMSSLELGDSALYFCASRDGQGATKTQYFGPGTRLLVL.

There are many counts of this clonotype. V usage is TRBV6-5 and J usage is TRBJ1-4; 11 positions agree with TRBD1. Germline loops: CDR1 MNHEY, CDR2 SVGAGI. The J segment lost 11 bases and the V segment lost 5 bases, leaving 7 bases of the junction unmatched. The CDR3 has 14 residues. CDR3 DNA sequence: TGTGCCAGCAGTCTTGGACAGGGGGCAAGGAAACTGTTTTTT. Encoded protein: CASSLGQGARKLFF.

This clonotype was observed many times. V usage is TRBV5-1 and J usage is TRBJ2-3; 7 positions match TRBD1. J lost 4 bases, V lost 7 bases, and 9 bases had no gene match. Germline assignment: CDR1 SGHRS and CDR2 YFSETQ. The CDR3 is 14 residues long. The CDR3 DNA sequence: TGCGCCAGCGACAGGGAAGGGTCCCCAGATACGCAGTATTTT. Translating it yields CASDREGSPDTQYF.

This clonotype was counted ten times or more. The V gene is TRBV5-6, the J gene TRBJ2-7, with TRBD1 matching 8 bases. The V gene end was trimmed by 2 bases and the J gene end by 2 bases; junction bases not matched to a gene: 3. CDR3 size: 14 residues. The germline gives CDR1 SGHDT, CDR2 YYEEEE. The CDR3 spells CASSFGDRPYEQYV. The CDR3 nucleotides are TGTGCCAGCAGCTTCGGGGACAGGCCCTACGAGCAGTACGTC.

This clonotype was observed a handful of times. The V gene is TRBV12-3 or TRBV12-4, the J gene TRBJ1-6, with a possible D match to TRBD1 (5 bases). Trimming removed 2 bases from V and 9 bases from J, with 20 bases in between. The CDR3 sequence is 17 residues long. The CDR3 spells CASSLLRAGREASPLHF. The CDR3 nucleotides read TGTGCCAGCAGTTTACTGCGTGCGGGACGCGAGGCTTCACCCCTCCACTTT.

This clonotype came up many times. The chain joins TRBV18 to TRBJ2-7; D is uncertain. Germline CDR1 reads KGHSH; CDR2 reads LQKENI. There are 14 residues in the CDR3. DNA for the CDR3: TGTGCCAGCTCCCCACGGACGGATTCCTACGAGCAGTACGTC. This gives the protein CASSPRTDSYEQYV.

This clonotype came up many times. This chain connects TRBV18 to TRBJ2-1; TRBD1 is a possible D gene (5 bases). V was pared by 7 bases and J by 0 bases, with 13 bases between. Germline CDR1 reads KGHSH; CDR2 reads LQKENI. CDR3 length: 15 residues. The CDR3 region is CASCWGPGSYNEQFF. Written as DNA, the CDR3 is TGTGCCAGCTGCTGGGGCCCCGGCTCCTACAATGAGCAGTTCTTC.

This clonotype was seen only a few times. The genes are TRBV10-2 and TRBJ2-7; D not certain. CDR1 and CDR2 from the germline V gene are WSHSY and SAAADI. Trimming took 2 bases from V and 1 from J, leaving 6 bases between them. The CDR3 consists of 13 residues. For the CDR3, the DNA is TGCGCCAGCAGTGAGAAGGGATCCTACGAGCAGTACTTC. This gives the protein CASSEKGSYEQYF.

The CDR3, as DNA: TGTGCCAGCAGCCAGGCCCCGACGGGCAATCAGCCCCAGCATTTT. This encodes CASSQAPTGNQPQHF. The chain links TRBV4-2 to TRBJ1-5; D not certain. The length of the CDR3 is 15 residues. Between the trimmed V and J ends, which lost 3 bases and 2 bases, there was a span of 11 bases. Germline V gene lookup returns CDR1 LGHNA and CDR2 YNFKEQ.

In nucleotides, the CDR3 is TGTGCCAGCAGCTTACGGTTGTCTAGCAAAGACGACAATGAGCAGTTCTTC. Protein product: CASSLRLSSKDDNEQFF. The chain links TRBV11-3 to TRBJ2-1, with D possibly matching TRBD2 (5 bases). CDR1 SGHNT and CDR2 YENEEA come from the germline V gene. The CDR3 totals 17 residues. Trimming removed 2 bases at V and 5 bases at J, with 19 bases between.

V gene TRBV7-2 combines with J gene TRBJ1-6; 10 nucleotides agree with TRBD1. The CDR3 is made up of 17 amino acids. CDR1 is SGHTA and CDR2 is FQGNSA in the germline V gene. Unmatched junction bases numbered 3, after V lost 1 base and J lost 3 bases. DNA for the CDR3: TGTGCCAGCAGCTTAGGACAGGGGGCCGGCTATAATTCACCCCTCCACTTT. This codes for CASSLGQGAGYNSPLHF.

The sample holds many counts of this clonotype. The chain is built from TRBV25-1 and TRBJ1-2; no clear D. Per germline, CDR1 MGHDK and CDR2 SYGVNS. This CDR3 is built from 13 residues. Between the trimmed V and J ends, which lost 2 bases and 1 base, there was a span of 5 bases. The CDR3 protein is CASSEGINYGYTF. The CDR3 region has the DNA TGTGCCAGCAGTGAAGGCATTAACTATGGCTACACCTTC.

This clonotype was counted many times. This chain links TRBV12-3 or TRBV12-4 with TRBJ2-1, with TRBD2 matching over 8 bases. This CDR3 has 16 residues. The V and J ends lost 6 bases and 3 bases, in that order; junction bases with no gene match: 10. The CDR3 spells CASRPLSGGDYNEQFF. The CDR3 DNA reads as TGTGCCAGCAGACCCCTCAGCGGGGGAGACTACAATGAGCAGTTCTTC.